The 6 T cell receptor beta chains listed next were all sequenced from one sample in a study of identical twins (dated by TCRdb to 2015 to 2016). The library came from 5' RACE. Sequencer: Illumina HiSeq 2000. The raw public reads went through TCRdb reprocessing: fastp at Q25, MiXCR clone calling, in-frame beta chains kept. Rows matching on CDR3 protein sequence are summarized as one entry with the most common DNA and genes. The table for this sample lists 1.5 million to 2 million distinct CDR3 sequences; roughly 35% of them were counted only once. The ten largest clones represent about 0.27% of the sample. Sample: cord blood. Receptors originate from a newborn girl in good health.

The chain has TRBV2 and TRBJ1-2; D is perhaps TRBD1 (5 bases). CDR3 length equals 15 residues. Per the germline V gene, CDR1 is SNHLY and CDR2 is FYNNEI. V was pared by 6 bases and J by 4 bases, with 18 bases between. The CDR3 region has the DNA TGTGCCAGCAGCCCAAACCAGGGCAGTTCCTATGGCTACACCTTC. Encoded protein: CASSPNQGSSYGYTF.

This clonotype was counted between two and nine times. The chain recombines TRBV2 with TRBJ2-7; 10 nucleotides agree with TRBD2. Germline-derived CDR1 and CDR2 are SNHLY and FYNNEI. The ends lost 4 bases at V and 3 bases at J; junction bases unmatched: 3. The CDR3 runs to 14 residues. The CDR3 sequence is CASSAQRGGYEQYF. CDR3 nucleotide sequence: TGTGCCAGCAGTGCACAGCGGGGGGGCTACGAGCAGTACTTC.

This rearrangement joins TRBV12-3 or TRBV12-4 to TRBJ2-5, with TRBD2 matching over 13 bases. Trimming at V came to 4 bases and at J to 11 bases, leaving 16 bases not matched to a gene. The CDR3 is 17 residues long. The CDR3 loop reads CASSSAWTSGSNNEQYF. The CDR3 DNA sequence: TGTGCCAGCAGTTCAGCCTGGACTAGCGGGAGCAACAATGAGCAGTACTTC.

CDR3 DNA: TGTGCCAGCAGTTTTCGTCGGCTACTCTACAATGAGCAGTTCTTC. This codes for CASSFRRLLYNEQFF. The chain carries TRBV28 and TRBJ2-1; D unresolved. The CDR3 runs to 15 residues. Germline values: CDR1 MDHEN, CDR2 SYDVKM. Trimming removed 3 bases at V and 3 bases at J, with 12 bases between.

This chain uses TRBV12-3 or TRBV12-4 with TRBJ2-1; 9 bases match TRBD2. This CDR3 region has 17 residues. Germline trimming cut 6 bases from V and 7 bases from J; bases unmatched to any gene: 16. The CDR3: CASSFSFSGRGANEQFF. CDR3 bases: TGTGCCAGCAGCTTTTCGTTTAGCGGGAGAGGGGCTAATGAGCAGTTCTTC.

This clonotype has just one count. A much larger clonotype is one base distant, so this may be a read error. This chain links TRBV10-3 with TRBJ2-3; 12 bases map to TRBD2. Germline CDR1 is ENHRY and CDR2 is SYGVKD. The CDR3 runs 16 residues. CDR3 region: CTISRLAGALTDTQYF. CDR3 DNA sequence: TGTACCATCAGTAGACTAGCGGGGGCGCTCACAGATACGCAGTATTTT.